This T cell receptor beta chain comes out of a study of cytomegalovirus exposure and HLA in healthy donors. Germline CDR1 is SGHRS and CDR2 is YFSETQ. Trimming at V came to 4 bases and at J to 4 bases, leaving 9 bases not matched to a gene. The CDR3 is 16 amino acids. Study-level points and caveats: Analysis performed later found 16,000 or so TCR beta sequences associated with HLA alleles at 0.05 false discovery rate. As was reported, the classifier diagnosed cytomegalovirus status with high specificity and sensitivity.

Comment on this clone: What it recognizes is unknown.

With 60 Vbeta and 13 Jbeta primers, the PCR was carried out. The method was immunoSEQ multiplex PCR; TCRdb's version includes in-frame clones alone and lacks a portion of them. The table includes 200,000 to 300,000 clones, over 80% detected once. The sample comprised PBMCs. The receptor comes from a woman aged 40 to 50 in good health and CMV-seropositive. The J gene is TRBJ1-3, the V gene TRBV5-1; 9 bases align to TRBD1. In DNA form, the CDR3 reads TGCGCCAGCAGCCGTGGGGGACAGGGTGCCGGAAACACCATATATTTT. Translated: CASSRGGQGAGNTIYF.